A selection of T cell receptor beta chains follows, all from one sample in a study of cytomegalovirus exposure and HLA in healthy donors. Some clones are missing from TCRdb's copy, which holds only in-frame ones; the method was immunoSEQ multiplex PCR. In the table there are some 120,000 clones, roughly three fifths of which are singletons. Sequencing was carried out using PBMCs. The receptor source for this set is a middle-aged woman in good health and CMV-seropositive. Each CDR3 is given with its conserved first and last residue. D genes are given only for firm matches. Only some rows state a clone size, as once, few, many or a class for expanded clones.

J gene: TRBJ2-7
D gene: .
clone size: few
V gene: TRBV1
CDR3 DNA: TGCACCAGCAGCCCGGACTGCCTCTACGAGCAGTACTTC
CDR3 protein: CTSSPDCLYEQYF

J gene: TRBJ2-1
D gene: TRBD2
clone size: .
V gene: TRBV4-3
CDR3 DNA: TGCGCCAGCAGCCAAGATAGAGGACTAGCGGGAGCATTTGAGCAGTTCTTC
CDR3 protein: CASSQDRGLAGAFEQFF

J gene: TRBJ2-1
D gene: .
clone size: .
V gene: TRBV4-1
CDR3 DNA: TGCGCCAGCAGCCAAAGGAGTCTCACCTACAATGAGCAGTTCTTC
CDR3 protein: CASSQRSLTYNEQFF

J gene: TRBJ2-1
D gene: .
clone size: .
V gene: TRBV28
CDR3 DNA: TGTGCCAGCAGTTCTCCCCTCTGGGGGACTTACAATGAGCAGTTCTTC
CDR3 protein: CASSSPLWGTYNEQFF

J gene: TRBJ2-7
D gene: TRBD2
clone size: .
V gene: TRBV5-6
CDR3 DNA: TGTGCCAGCAGCTTGGTGGCGGGAGTCTCCGAGCAGTACTTC
CDR3 protein: CASSLVAGVSEQYF

J gene: TRBJ2-1
D gene: TRBD1
clone size: .
V gene: TRBV6-1
CDR3 DNA: TGTGCCAGCAGTGAATTGGGACAGTTCTACAATGAGCAGTTCTTC
CDR3 protein: CASSELGQFYNEQFF

J gene: TRBJ2-1
D gene: .
clone size: .
V gene: TRBV7-2
CDR3 DNA: TGTGCCAGCAGCTTATTGGCCCAGGGCAATGAGCAGTTCTTC
CDR3 protein: CASSLLAQGNEQFF

J gene: TRBJ2-2
D gene: TRBD1
clone size: .
V gene: TRBV5-6
CDR3 DNA: TGTGCCAGCAGCACCCGACAGGGGACGATTACCGGGGAGCTGTTTTTT
CDR3 protein: CASSTRQGTITGELFF

J gene: TRBJ2-7
D gene: .
clone size: .
V gene: TRBV7-2
CDR3 DNA: TGTGCCAGCAGCGTGGCACAGGGTTACGAGCAGTACTTC
CDR3 protein: CASSVAQGYEQYF

J gene: TRBJ2-4
D gene: TRBD1
clone size: few
V gene: TRBV28
CDR3 DNA: TGTGCCAGCAGTCGGGGACAGGTCAAAAACATTCAGTACTTC
CDR3 protein: CASSRGQVKNIQYF

J gene: TRBJ1-2
D gene: .
clone size: .
V gene: TRBV15
CDR3 DNA: TGTGCCACCAGCAGGGATCAGTGGGAGGGGGAAGGCTACACCTTC
CDR3 protein: CATSRDQWEGEGYTF

J gene: TRBJ2-7
D gene: TRBD1
clone size: .
V gene: TRBV29-1
CDR3 DNA: TGCAGCGTTGTGACCAGGGACAGGGTGTACGAGCAGTACTTC
CDR3 protein: CSVVTRDRVYEQYF

J gene: TRBJ2-1
D gene: TRBD2
clone size: .
V gene: TRBV25-1
CDR3 DNA: TGTGCCAGCAGTGAATTCGTGGGAGGGCCTGAGGGTGAGCAGTTCTTC
CDR3 protein: CASSEFVGGPEGEQFF

J gene: TRBJ2-1
D gene: .
clone size: .
V gene: TRBV12-5
CDR3 DNA: TGTGCTAGTGGCCCGTTACCGGGAAGTGAGCAGTTCTTC
CDR3 protein: CASGPLPGSEQFF

J gene: TRBJ2-3
D gene: TRBD2
clone size: .
V gene: TRBV27
CDR3 DNA: TGTGCCAGCCGACTAGCGGGAGCTCTAAGCACAGATACGCAGTATTTT
CDR3 protein: CASRLAGALSTDTQYF

J gene: TRBJ2-2
D gene: TRBD2
clone size: .
V gene: TRBV6-4
CDR3 DNA: TGTGCCAGCAGTGGGACTAGCGGGAACACCGGGGAGCTGTTTTTT
CDR3 protein: CASSGTSGNTGELFF

J gene: TRBJ1-1
D gene: .
clone size: .
V gene: TRBV5-1
CDR3 DNA: TGCGCCAGCAGCTTGGCCCCGACAGGGAACACTGAAGCTTTCTTT
CDR3 protein: CASSLAPTGNTEAFF

J gene: TRBJ1-1
D gene: .
clone size: .
V gene: TRBV19
CDR3 DNA: TGTGCCACCACAGGGAGACGGTTGAACACTGAAGCTTTCTTT
CDR3 protein: CATTGRRLNTEAFF

J gene: TRBJ2-7
D gene: TRBD2
clone size: .
V gene: TRBV27
CDR3 DNA: TGTGCCAGCAGTTTAAGGGAGGGCCCCTACGAGCAGTACTTC
CDR3 protein: CASSLREGPYEQYF

J gene: TRBJ2-1
D gene: TRBD2
clone size: once
V gene: TRBV4-3
CDR3 DNA: TGCGCCAGCAGCCCGTCAGCGGGACCAAACAATGAGCAGTTCTTC
CDR3 protein: CASSPSAGPNNEQFF

J gene: TRBJ2-7
D gene: TRBD1
clone size: few
V gene: TRBV7-9
CDR3 DNA: TGTGCCAGCAGCTTATGGTACGGGACAGGGGGCGGCTACGAGCAGTACTTC
CDR3 protein: CASSLWYGTGGGYEQYF

J gene: TRBJ1-1
D gene: .
clone size: .
V gene: TRBV27
CDR3 DNA: TGTGCCAGCAGTTTTCAGGGGACTGAAGCTTTCTTT
CDR3 protein: CASSFQGTEAFF

J gene: TRBJ1-2
D gene: TRBD1
clone size: .
V gene: TRBV6-6
CDR3 DNA: TGTGCCAGCAGTTATTCCTTGCTCCGGGACAGGGGTAACTACACCTTC
CDR3 protein: CASSYSLLRDRGNYTF

J gene: TRBJ2-3
D gene: TRBD1
clone size: .
V gene: TRBV18
CDR3 DNA: TGTGCCAGCTCTCTACTAGACAGGGGGCGCACAGATACGCAGTATTTT
CDR3 protein: CASSLLDRGRTDTQYF

J gene: TRBJ1-2
D gene: .
clone size: .
V gene: TRBV7-2
CDR3 DNA: TGTGCCAGCAGCCGGCCAGGGAATAGCTATGGCTACACCTTC
CDR3 protein: CASSRPGNSYGYTF

J gene: TRBJ1-3
D gene: .
clone size: .
V gene: TRBV15
CDR3 DNA: TGTGCCACCAGCAGAGATCGCACGAGGATTTCTGGAAACACCATATATTTT
CDR3 protein: CATSRDRTRISGNTIYF

J gene: TRBJ2-5
D gene: TRBD2
clone size: .
V gene: TRBV5-1
CDR3 DNA: TGCGCCAGCAGCTTGGCCTCCGGGACTAGTAGGGAGACCCAGTACTTC
CDR3 protein: CASSLASGTSRETQYF

J gene: TRBJ1-5
D gene: .
clone size: .
V gene: TRBV27
CDR3 DNA: TGTGCCAGCAGCCTGCTCGGACAGCACAATCAGCCCCAGCATTTT
CDR3 protein: CASSLLGQHNQPQHF